Following are 3 T cell receptor beta chains from one sample sequenced in a study of regulatory T cells in long-lasting Graves disease. Time point of the sample: newly diagnosed GD, antithyroid drugs for less than 3 months. After RNA was extracted from PBMCs, the TCR library was made from it. CDR3-region Arm-PCR and iRepertoire HTBI primers produced the TCR beta libraries. From the multiplex PCR reads, TCRdb called clonotypes with MiXCR, one entry per CDR3 protein. The table has about 440,000 distinct CDR3 sequences, 15% seen once; the top ten hold approximately 15%. These same data were also listed under a study on T cells in Graves' hyperthyroidism and ophthalmopathy.

The sample was peripheral blood mononuclear cells (PBMCs), taken at new diagnosis, from a patient treated with antithyroid drugs. Every receptor here comes from a woman under 40 with Graves disease.

The chain employs TRBV7-6 and TRBJ1-3; the D gene is possibly TRBD1 (6 bases). This CDR3 has 14 amino acids. Trimming left V 1 base short and J 4 bases short, with 8 bases between. Germline V gives CDR1 SGHVS, CDR2 FNYEAQ. CDR3 residues: CASSLGGLGNTIYF. The CDR3 DNA reads as TGTGCCAGCAGCTTAGGGGGGCTCGGAAACACCATATATTTT. The whole variable domain, remainder taken from reference TRBV7-6 and TRBJ1-3, is GAGVSQSPRYKVTKRGQDVALRCDPISGHVSLYWYRQALGQGPEFLTYFNYEAQQDKSGLPNDRFSAERPEGSISTLTIQRTEQRDSAMYRCASSLGGLGNTIYFGEGSWLTVV.

For this clonotype: Being one base from a much bigger clone, this may be a read error. The V call is TRBV3-1, the J call TRBJ2-7; D is perhaps TRBD2 (6 bases). CDR1 and CDR2 (germline): LGHDT, YNNKEL (reference sequence). V dropped 2 bases and J dropped 2 bases, with 13 bases sitting between them. The CDR3 length is 15 residues. DNA for the CDR3: TGTGCCAGCAGCCAATCCGGGACTCTCCCCTACGAGCAGTACTTC. It codes for CASSQSGTLPYEQYF.

The chain links TRBV24-1 to TRBJ2-7; 12 bases map to TRBD2. The CDR3 spans 15 residues. J was trimmed by 6 bases and V by 4 bases; bases with no gene match: 6. Germline CDR1 and CDR2: KGHDR and SFDVKD. The chain's CDR3 is CATSDQTSGRSEQYF. The CDR3 DNA sequence: TGTGCCACCAGTGACCAGACTAGCGGGAGAAGCGAGCAGTACTTC.